Each of the 26 T cell receptor beta chains below was sequenced from the same sample in a study of radiotherapy plus CTLA-4 blockade in lung cancer. TCRdb keeps only in-frame clones here, not all; method: immunoSEQ multiplex PCR. The sample includes 45,000 or so clones, around 76% of them seen just once. Sequenced here: peripheral blood, sampled from a patient treated with radiotherapy plus ipilimumab. These receptors came from a human donor with non-small cell lung cancer who had stable disease on radiotherapy plus ipilimumab.

For the CDR3, the DNA is TGTGCCAGCAGTTCTCTCCTACAGGGGGACAATCAGCCCCAGCATTTT. Encoded protein: CASSSLLQGDNQPQHF. The chain links TRBV28 to TRBJ1-5, with 8 bases lining up with TRBD1. The CDR3 length is 16 residues. Unmatched junction bases numbered 8, after V lost 4 bases and J lost 3 bases. Germline V gene data show CDR1 as MDHEN and CDR2 as SYDVKM.

CDR3 loop: CAISESGIRFTGELFF. CDR3 DNA sequence: TGTGCCATCAGTGAGTCGGGGATTCGATTCACCGGGGAGCTGTTTTTT. The rearrangement uses TRBV10-3 and TRBJ2-2; unclear D gene. Trimming stripped 0 bases from V and 4 bases from J, with 12 bases between. This CDR3 has 16 residues. Germline values: CDR1 ENHRY, CDR2 SYGVKD.

The chain couples TRBV19 to TRBJ1-1; 9 bases are a match to TRBD1. CDR1 is LNHDA, CDR2 SQIVND, per germline (reference sequence). With V trimmed by 6 bases and J by 0 bases, 8 bases remained unmatched. There are 16 residues in the CDR3. CDR3 bases: TGTGCCAGTAGCCCCGGGACAGGGTTCATGAACACTGAAGCTTTCTTT. Translating it yields CASSPGTGFMNTEAFF.

The gene calls are TRBV6-5 and TRBJ1-6, with TRBD1 as a possible D gene (5 bases). The CDR3 is 16 amino acids. Germline V CDR1 and CDR2: MNHEY, SVGAGI. The germline V and J ends were trimmed by 0 bases and 7 bases, with 13 bases remaining between them. DNA for the CDR3: TGTGCCAGCAGTTACTCGTCGAAGGGGCCCAATTCACCCCTCCACTTT. It encodes CASSYSSKGPNSPLHF.

This chain links TRBV7-2 with TRBJ1-1, with D unclear. V was pared by 1 base and J by 6 bases, with 9 bases between. CDR3 length equals 13 residues. CDR1 is SGHTA, CDR2 FQGNSA, per germline. This CDR3 is CASSLEGSAEAFF. CDR3 bases: TGTGCCAGCAGCTTAGAAGGGTCCGCTGAAGCTTTCTTT.

This clone was recorded a few times. This chain's CDR3 is CASTFQGQPQHF. The CDR3 DNA sequence: TGTGCCAGCACCTTTCAGGGCCAGCCCCAGCATTTT. The chain employs TRBV6-6 and TRBJ1-5, with a possible D match to TRBD1 (5 bases). CDR3 length: 12 amino acids. Between the trimmed V and J ends, which lost 7 bases and 7 bases, there was a span of 11 bases. The germline CDR1 and CDR2 sequences are MNHNY and SVGAGI (reference sequence).

The table lists this clone with a count of one. The V and J genes are TRBV6-6 and TRBJ1-1; no reliable D call. The V and J ends lost 8 bases and 0 bases respectively, with 13 bases between them. Germline loops: CDR1 MNHNY, CDR2 SVGAGI (reference sequence). The CDR3 consists of 14 residues. CDR3 sequence: CASWTEPMNTEAFF. The CDR3 DNA is TGTGCCAGCTGGACGGAGCCGATGAACACTGAAGCTTTCTTT.

The gene calls are TRBV28 and TRBJ2-1; 9 positions agree with TRBD1. The CDR3 spans 19 residues. V lost 4 bases and J lost 4; bases outside the gene matches: 17. Germline lookup yields CDR1 MDHEN and CDR2 SYDVKM. The DNA for the CDR3 is TGTGCCAGCAGTTCCGTCCCGGGACAGGGCCAGGGGGTTTACAATGAGCAGTTCTTC. Residues: CASSSVPGQGQGVYNEQFF.

The rearrangement joins TRBV9 to TRBJ2-5, with 7 bases fitting TRBD1. The CDR3 totals 14 residues. Germline CDR1 and CDR2: SGDLS and YYNGEE. V lost 5 bases to trimming and J lost 0 bases; unmatched junction nucleotides: 4. The DNA of the CDR3 is TGTGCCAGCAGTGAAGACAGGGACCAAGAGACCCAGTACTTC. Amino acids: CASSEDRDQETQYF.

This clone is a singleton in its sample. V usage is TRBV5-4 and J usage is TRBJ1-2; tentative D call: TRBD1 (5 bases). CDR1 and CDR2 from the germline V gene are SGHNT and YYREEE (reference sequence). The CDR3 totals 13 residues. V was clipped by 6 bases and J by 7 bases, with 16 bases between them. The CDR3, as DNA: TGTGCCAGCACCCTGGGGCCGGCAATTGGCTACACCTTC. Its translation: CASTLGPAIGYTF. Combining the CDR3 with reference TRBV5-4 and TRBJ1-2 gives the whole variable domain ETGVTQSPTHLIKTRGQQVTLRCSSQSGHNTVSWYQQALGQGPQFIFQYYREEENGRGNFPPRFSGLQFPNYSSELNVNALELDDSALYLCASTLGPAIGYTFGSGTRLTVV.

The chain uses TRBV28 and TRBJ1-1; D unresolved. Trimming left V 5 bases short and J 6 bases short, with 16 bases between. The germline gives CDR1 MDHEN, CDR2 SYDVKM. This CDR3 contains 14 residues. The CDR3 region has the DNA TGTGCCAGCAGTCCGTTTGAAGGGATGGCTGAAGCTTTCTTT. Translation gives CASSPFEGMAEAFF.

V is TRBV29-1 and J is TRBJ2-3, with 7 bases lining up with TRBD1. CDR3 length: 17 residues. Trimming cost V 6 bases and J 1 base; bases outside gene matches: 16. The germline V gene has CDR1 SQVTM and CDR2 ANQGSEA. The CDR3 region has the DNA TGCAGCGTGGACGATGGTCGACAGGGTGGTCGCACAGATACGCAGTATTTT. This translates into CSVDDGRQGGRTDTQYF.

This clone was detected only a few times. The chain carries TRBV6-1 and TRBJ1-2; D unresolved. The CDR3 sequence is 13 residues long. CDR1 and CDR2 from the germline V gene are MNHNS and SASEGT. Trimming left V 1 base short and J 4 bases short, with 7 bases between. This CDR3 reads CASSEGSFYGYTF. The CDR3 coding sequence is TGTGCCAGCAGTGAAGGGTCGTTCTATGGCTACACCTTC.

The chain combines TRBV29-1 with TRBJ1-5; no definite D call. Trimming took off 4 bases at V and 3 bases at J, with 10 bases between the two ends. The CDR3 has 13 amino acids. Germline CDR1 reads SQVTM; CDR2 reads ANQGSEA. The CDR3 bases are TGCAGCGTTGTGGGCGGAAACAATCAGCCCCAGCATTTT. Translation: CSVVGGNNQPQHF.

The chain joins TRBV6-1 to TRBJ2-3, with 9 nucleotides matching TRBD1. Germline V gene lookup returns CDR1 MNHNS and CDR2 SASEGT. J gave up 6 bases and V 6 bases, and 10 bases lay outside the gene matches. This CDR3 region has 15 residues. CDR3 residues: CASRPAGTGQDTQYF. The DNA for the CDR3 is TGTGCCAGCAGGCCCGCCGGGACAGGGCAGGATACGCAGTATTTT.

The V call is TRBV19, the J call TRBJ1-1; weak D call: TRBD1 (5 bases). The CDR3 runs to 17 residues. V lost 0 bases to trimming and J lost 6 bases, with 20 bases between them. Germline values: CDR1 LNHDA, CDR2 SQIVND (reference sequence). Written as DNA, the CDR3 is TGTGCCAGTAGTATAGATCGAGGTAGAGGGGAATTCGCTGAAGCTTTCTTT. Translated: CASSIDRGRGEFAEAFF.

Here the CDR3 reads CAISESSGIPDQPQHF. For the CDR3, the DNA is TGTGCCATCAGTGAGTCATCGGGGATCCCCGATCAGCCCCAGCATTTT. The chain carries TRBV10-3 and TRBJ1-5; D gene ambiguous. Germline CDR1 ENHRY, CDR2 SYGVKD. The CDR3 totals 16 residues. Trimming pared 0 bases from V and 5 bases from J, leaving 14 bases between.

This sequence joins TRBV5-8 and TRBJ1-1; D is perhaps TRBD1 (5 bases). The germline gives CDR1 SGHTS, CDR2 YDEGEE. The CDR3 is made up of 14 amino acids. Trimming removed 3 bases from V and 2 bases from J, with 11 bases in between. In DNA, the CDR3 is TGTGCCAGCAGCTCGCCGGGACTAAACACTGAAGCTTTCTTT. Amino acid sequence: CASSSPGLNTEAFF. Looking up the rest from reference TRBV5-8 and TRBJ1-1 gives the full variable domain: EAGVTQSPTHLIKTRGQQATLRCSPISGHTSVYWYQQALGLGLQFLLWYDEGEERNRGNFPPRFSGRQFPNYSSELNVNALELEDSALYLCASSSPGLNTEAFFGQGTRLTVV.

This chain uses TRBV13 with TRBJ2-3; no definite D call. The CDR3 loop spans 15 amino acids. The germline V gene has CDR1 PRHDT and CDR2 FYEKMQ (reference sequence). V dropped 2 bases and J dropped 1 base, with 10 bases sitting between them. The CDR3 reads CASSLSGGGTDTQYF. CDR3 DNA sequence: TGTGCCAGCAGCTTAAGTGGTGGGGGCACAGATACGCAGTATTTT. The full variable domain, with the rest looked up from reference TRBV13 and TRBJ2-3, is AAGVIQSPRHLIKEKRETATLKCYPIPRHDTVYWYQQGPGQDPQFLISFYEKMQSDKGSIPDRFSAQQFSDYHSELNMSSLELGDSALYFCASSLSGGGTDTQYFGPGTRLTVL.

The CDR3 reads CASSYSGTANGYTF. Here the CDR3 DNA reads TGTGCCAGCAGTTACTCCGGGACAGCCAATGGCTACACCTTC. The gene calls are TRBV6-5 and TRBJ1-2, with 7 bases lining up with TRBD1. Germline assignment: CDR1 MNHEY and CDR2 SVGAGI. Trimming took 0 bases from V and 6 from J; bases not matched to a gene: 4. This CDR3 contains 14 residues.

This chain joins TRBV29-1 and TRBJ2-4; D assignment may be TRBD1 or TRBD2 (5 bases each). CDR1 and CDR2 from the germline V gene are SQVTM and ANQGSEA. There are 14 residues in the CDR3. V lost 4 bases and J lost 1, with 11 bases in between. As DNA, the CDR3 is TGCAGCGTTGGATACGGGGACGCCAAAAACATTCAGTACTTC. Translated, it gives CSVGYGDAKNIQYF.

This chain uses TRBV6-1 with TRBJ1-3, with a tentative D call TRBD1 (6 bases). CDR3 length: 19 residues. The germline gives CDR1 MNHNS, CDR2 SASEGT. Trimming removed 0 bases from V and 0 bases from J, with 18 bases in between. CDR3 loop: CASSEALLQQGISGNTIYF. As DNA, the CDR3 is TGTGCCAGCAGTGAAGCCCTACTTCAACAGGGAATCTCTGGAAACACCATATATTTT.

The chain links TRBV7-9 to TRBJ1-4; D is perhaps TRBD1 (5 bases). V dropped 0 bases and J dropped 5 bases, with 10 bases sitting between them. The CDR3 is made up of 15 amino acids. Germline lookup yields CDR1 SEHNR and CDR2 FQNEAQ (reference sequence). The CDR3 reads CASSLAGQGNEKLFF. The CDR3 bases are TGTGCCAGCAGCTTAGCGGGCCAGGGCAATGAAAAACTGTTTTTT.

Comments on this clone: One end of the junction does not line up with germline, which may come from a read error. The gene calls are TRBV5-4 and TRBJ2-1, with a tentative D call TRBD2 (5 bases). There are 11 residues in the CDR3. Germline assignment: CDR1 SGHNT and CDR2 YYREEE (reference sequence). CDR3 residues: CASSLVGESLF. DNA for the CDR3: TGTGCCAGCAGCTTGGTCGGGGAATCGCTCTTC.

This clone was counted only a few times. The chain is built from TRBV7-6 and TRBJ1-2; D is unclear. The germline CDR1 and CDR2 sequences are SGHVS and FNYEAQ. CDR3 length equals 12 residues. Trimming took 5 bases from V and 4 from J, leaving 8 bases between them. CDR3 amino acids: CASSAAGYGYTF. The CDR3 nucleotides are TGTGCCAGCAGCGCCGCTGGCTATGGCTACACCTTC.

The rearrangement joins TRBV13 to TRBJ1-4, with 9 bases that match TRBD1. This CDR3 has 14 residues. From germline, CDR1 is PRHDT and CDR2 FYEKMQ (reference sequence). V was pared by 5 bases and J by 7 bases, with 5 bases of the junction left unmatched. As DNA, the CDR3 is TGTGCCAGCAGCCTACAGGGGGCGGGTGAAAAACTGTTTTTT. Translated, it gives CASSLQGAGEKLFF.